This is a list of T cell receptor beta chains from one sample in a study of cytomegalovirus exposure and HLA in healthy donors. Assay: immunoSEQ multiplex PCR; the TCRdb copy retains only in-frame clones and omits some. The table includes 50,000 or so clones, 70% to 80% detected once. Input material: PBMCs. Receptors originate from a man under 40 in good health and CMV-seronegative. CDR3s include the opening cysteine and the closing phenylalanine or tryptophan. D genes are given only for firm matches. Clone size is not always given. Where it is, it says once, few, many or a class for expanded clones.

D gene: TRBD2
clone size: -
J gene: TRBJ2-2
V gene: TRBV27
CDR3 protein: CASSGGLAVGELFF
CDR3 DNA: TGTGCCAGCAGCGGGGGACTAGCTGTCGGGGAGCTGTTTTTT

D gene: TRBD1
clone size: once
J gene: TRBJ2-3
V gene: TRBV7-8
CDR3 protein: CASSLAPPSGTGGDTQYF
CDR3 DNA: TGTGCCAGCAGCTTAGCCCCTCCCTCCGGGACAGGGGGCGATACGCAGTATTTT

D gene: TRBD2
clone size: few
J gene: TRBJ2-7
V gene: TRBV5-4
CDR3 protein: CASSPPGLVPYEQYF
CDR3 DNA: TGTGCCAGCAGCCCTCCGGGACTAGTCCCCTACGAGCAGTACTTC

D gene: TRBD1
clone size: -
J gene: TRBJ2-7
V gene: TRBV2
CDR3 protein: CASRATGLYEQYF
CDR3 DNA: TGTGCCAGCAGAGCGACAGGGCTATACGAGCAGTACTTC

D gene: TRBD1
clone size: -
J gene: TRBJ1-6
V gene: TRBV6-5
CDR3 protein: CASTGTGGGNSPLHF
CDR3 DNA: TGTGCCAGTACCGGGACAGGGGGTGGTAATTCACCCCTCCACTTT

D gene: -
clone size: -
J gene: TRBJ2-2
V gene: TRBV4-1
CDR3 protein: CASSQEHMDYTGELFF
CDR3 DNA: TGCGCCAGCAGCCAAGAACACATGGACTACACCGGGGAGCTGTTTTTT

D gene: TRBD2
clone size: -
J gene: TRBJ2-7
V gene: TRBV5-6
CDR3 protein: CASSLAASGHYEQYF
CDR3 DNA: TGTGCCAGCAGCTTGGCGGCTAGCGGCCACTACGAGCAGTACTTC

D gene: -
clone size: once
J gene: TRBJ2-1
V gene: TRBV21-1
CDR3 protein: CASSKIPGLAGDPKANEQFF
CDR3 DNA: TGTGCCAGCAGCAAGATTCCGGGACTAGCGGGCGACCCGAAGGCAAATGAGCAGTTCTTC

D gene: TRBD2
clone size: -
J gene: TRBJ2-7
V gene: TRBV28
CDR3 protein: CASTLSGTWGEQYF
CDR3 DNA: TGTGCCAGCACTCTTAGCGGGACATGGGGTGAGCAGTACTTC

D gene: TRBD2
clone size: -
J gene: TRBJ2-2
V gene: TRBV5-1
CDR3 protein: CASSLAWLGRTGGIRAGELFF
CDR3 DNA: TGCGCCAGCAGCTTGGCCTGGCTTGGGCGAACGGGGGGTATTCGCGCCGGGGAGCTGTTTTTT

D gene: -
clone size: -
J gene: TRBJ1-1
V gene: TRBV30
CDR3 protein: CAWSGGDYTEAFF
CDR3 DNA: TGTGCCTGGAGTGGGGGGGATTACACTGAAGCTTTCTTT

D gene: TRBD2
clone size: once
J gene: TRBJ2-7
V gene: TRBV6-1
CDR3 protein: CASRPRQRGTYGQYF
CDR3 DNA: TGTGCCAGCAGACCCAGACAGCGGGGGACCTACGGGCAGTACTTC

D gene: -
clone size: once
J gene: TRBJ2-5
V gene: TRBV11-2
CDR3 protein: CASSLGQTSRQETQYF
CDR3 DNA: TGTGCCAGCAGCTTAGGTCAGACATCTCGCCAAGAGACCCAGTACTTC

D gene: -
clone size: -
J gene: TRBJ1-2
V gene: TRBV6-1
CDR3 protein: CASSEAPTANYGYTF
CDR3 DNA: TGTGCCAGCAGTGAAGCCCCGACAGCTAACTATGGCTACACCTTC

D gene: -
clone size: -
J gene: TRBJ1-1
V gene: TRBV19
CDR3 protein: CASSMRRGDEAFF
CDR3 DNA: TGTGCCAGTAGTATGCGTCGGGGAGATGAAGCTTTCTTT

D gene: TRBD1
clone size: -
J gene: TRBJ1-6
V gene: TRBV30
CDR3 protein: CAWSPGDRGPLHF
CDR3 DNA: TGTGCCTGGAGTCCAGGAGACAGGGGACCCCTCCACTTT

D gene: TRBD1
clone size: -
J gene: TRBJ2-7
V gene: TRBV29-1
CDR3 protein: CSASAGTGFSEQYF
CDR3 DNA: TGCAGCGCGAGCGCCGGGACAGGGTTTTCCGAGCAGTACTTC

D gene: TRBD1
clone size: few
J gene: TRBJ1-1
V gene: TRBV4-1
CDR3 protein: CATKRTGELGEAFF
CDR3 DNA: TGCGCCACCAAGAGGACAGGGGAGTTGGGGGAAGCTTTCTTT

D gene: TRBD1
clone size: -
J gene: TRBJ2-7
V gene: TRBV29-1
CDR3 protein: CSVGDSPAEQYF
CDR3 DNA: TGCAGCGTTGGGGACAGCCCGGCTGAGCAGTACTTC

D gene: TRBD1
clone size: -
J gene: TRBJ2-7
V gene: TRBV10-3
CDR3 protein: CAIRGTGSGYEQYF
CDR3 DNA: TGTGCCATCAGGGGGACAGGGAGCGGTTACGAGCAGTACTTC

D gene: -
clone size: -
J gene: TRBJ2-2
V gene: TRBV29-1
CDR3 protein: CSGGQTNTGELFF
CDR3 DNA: TGCAGCGGTGGACAGACGAACACCGGGGAGCTGTTTTTT

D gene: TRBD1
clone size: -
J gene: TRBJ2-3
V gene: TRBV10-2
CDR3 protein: CASTMQGQAIDTQYF
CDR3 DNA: TGCGCCAGCACCATGCAGGGACAGGCAATCGATACGCAGTATTTT

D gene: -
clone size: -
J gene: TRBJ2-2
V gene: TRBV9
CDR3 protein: CASSVSLGDTGELFF
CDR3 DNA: TGTGCCAGCAGCGTATCCCTAGGGGACACCGGGGAGCTGTTTTTT

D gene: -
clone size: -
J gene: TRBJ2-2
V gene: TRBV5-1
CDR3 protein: CASSLTGANTGELFF
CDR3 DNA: TGCGCCAGCAGCTTGACCGGGGCGAACACCGGGGAGCTGTTTTTT

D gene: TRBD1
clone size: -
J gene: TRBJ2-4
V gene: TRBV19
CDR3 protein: CASSVQGALNIQYF
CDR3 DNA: TGTGCCAGTAGTGTACAGGGGGCTTTGAACATTCAGTACTTC

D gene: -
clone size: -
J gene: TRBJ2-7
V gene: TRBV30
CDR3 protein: CAWSPGFEQYF
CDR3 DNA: TGTGCCTGGAGTCCGGGTTTCGAGCAGTACTTC

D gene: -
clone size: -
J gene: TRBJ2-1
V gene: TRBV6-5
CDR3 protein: CASSYGGGRSWEQFF
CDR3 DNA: TGTGCCAGCAGTTACGGGGGCGGAAGATCCTGGGAGCAGTTCTTC

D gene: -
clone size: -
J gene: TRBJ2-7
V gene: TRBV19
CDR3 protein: CASSMGGLSYEQYF
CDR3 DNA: TGTGCCAGTAGTATGGGAGGCCTTTCCTACGAGCAGTACTTC

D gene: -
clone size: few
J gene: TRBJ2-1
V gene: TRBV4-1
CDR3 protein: CASSQDGSGYNEQFF
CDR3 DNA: TGCGCCAGCAGCCAAGATGGGAGCGGTTACAATGAGCAGTTCTTC

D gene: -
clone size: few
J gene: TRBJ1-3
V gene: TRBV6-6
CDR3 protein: CASRPMGNTIYF
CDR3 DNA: TGTGCCAGCAGACCTATGGGAAACACCATATATTTT

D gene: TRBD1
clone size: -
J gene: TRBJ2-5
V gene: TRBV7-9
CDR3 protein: CASSTATGVGETQYF
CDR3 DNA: TGTGCCAGCAGCACAGCGACAGGGGTTGGCGAGACCCAGTACTTC

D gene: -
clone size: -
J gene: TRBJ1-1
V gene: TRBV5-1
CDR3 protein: CASSLLGHLNTEAFF
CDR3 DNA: TGCGCCAGCAGCTTGCTGGGACATCTAAACACTGAAGCTTTCTTT

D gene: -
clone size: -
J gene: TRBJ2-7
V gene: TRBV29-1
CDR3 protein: CSVGGGGPYEQYF
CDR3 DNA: TGCAGCGTTGGCGGTGGAGGACCCTACGAGCAGTACTTC